This entry features one T cell receptor (beta chain) sequence. The protocol was immunoSEQ multiplex PCR, while the TCRdb copy is restricted to in-frame clones and leaves out a portion. The top ten clones hold 5.5% to 8% of a sample with around 68,000 clones, more than 75% of them seen once. This entry belongs to a study of blood T cell repertoires in COVID-19. The overall study: Donors in the United States, Italy and Spain gave samples during acute or convalescent COVID-19.

The CDR3 consists of 14 residues. CDR1 is ENHRY and CDR2 is SYGVKD in the germline V gene. With 6 bases clipped from V and 5 bases from J, the junction kept 4 bases outside the gene matches. Sequenced: peripheral blood. The chain is built from TRBV10-3 and TRBJ2-2, with 9 nucleotides matching TRBD1. The origin of this receptor is a man over 45 with active COVID-19. The CDR3 nucleotides read TGTGCCATCAGACAGGGGGCTGTGACCGGGGAGCTGTTTTTT. The encoded protein is CAIRQGAVTGELFF.